Shown below are 11 T cell receptor beta chains from a single sample sequenced in a study of blood T cell repertoires in COVID-19. Profiled with immunoSEQ multiplex PCR; TCRdb holds only in-frame clones, not every one. The sample carries 200,000 to 250,000 clones, 85% recorded once. Sequenced sample: peripheral blood. The origin of the receptors is a woman aged 55 to 70 with active or convalescent COVID-19.

The J gene is TRBJ1-4, the V gene TRBV20-1; 7 nucleotides align to TRBD1. The germline CDR1 and CDR2 sequences are DFQATT and SNEGSKA (reference sequence). J was trimmed by 8 bases and V by 5 bases; bases with no gene match: 2. This CDR3 has 11 amino acids. In DNA, the CDR3 is TGCAGTGCTGAGACAGGGGAAAAACTGTTTTTT. As protein: CSAETGEKLFF.

The rearrangement uses TRBV5-1 and TRBJ1-1; no firm D call. Trimming pared 0 bases from V and 1 base from J, leaving 13 bases between. The CDR3 consists of 16 residues. CDR1 and CDR2 from the germline V gene are SGHRS and YFSETQ. The DNA of the CDR3 is TGCGCCAGCAGCTTGGTGCCGGGAGTTGGGAACACTGAAGCTTTCTTT. Amino acid sequence: CASSLVPGVGNTEAFF.

This chain connects TRBV7-2 to TRBJ1-3; 9 nucleotides line up with TRBD1. Germline-derived CDR1 and CDR2 are SGHTA and FQGNSA. The CDR3 has 16 residues. The V segment lost 0 bases and the J segment 4 bases; nucleotides outside the gene matches: 4. The CDR3 is CASSLASGTGGNTIYF. CDR3 DNA sequence: TGTGCCAGCAGCTTAGCATCGGGGACAGGGGGAAACACCATATATTTT.

The chain has TRBV7-9 and TRBJ2-1; 9 bases are a match to TRBD1. V lost 2 bases to trimming and J lost 0 bases; unmatched junction nucleotides: 8. Germline V lookup: CDR1 SEHNR, CDR2 FQNEAQ (reference sequence). CDR3 size: 18 residues. This chain's CDR3 is CASSLHRGQGSSYNEQFF. The CDR3 DNA reads TGTGCCAGCAGCTTACATCGGGGACAGGGAAGCTCCTACAATGAGCAGTTCTTC. The full variable domain, its missing parts supplied by reference TRBV7-9 and TRBJ2-1, is DTGVSQNPRHKITKRGQNVTFRCDPISEHNRLYWYRQTLGQGPEFLTYFQNEAQLEKSRLLSDRFSAERPKGSFSTLEIQRTEQGDSAMYLCASSLHRGQGSSYNEQFFGPGTRLTVL.

The chain has TRBV19 and TRBJ2-1; 13 nucleotides agree with TRBD2. The CDR3 runs to 16 residues. With 1 base clipped from V and 9 bases from J, the junction kept 6 bases outside the gene matches. Looked up from germline, CDR1 is LNHDA and CDR2 is SQIVND (reference sequence). The CDR3 spells CASSIGTSGSRSEQFF. The CDR3 nucleotides read TGTGCCAGTAGTATAGGGACTAGCGGGAGTCGGAGTGAGCAGTTCTTC.

J is TRBJ1-4 and V is TRBV6-6; D perhaps matches TRBD1 (6 bases). Trimming cost V 5 bases and J 5 bases, with 12 bases left between them. From germline, CDR1 is MNHNY and CDR2 SVGAGI (reference sequence). This CDR3 has 14 residues. CDR3 sequence reads: CASSPGQTNEKLFF. The CDR3 DNA reads TGTGCCAGCAGTCCAGGACAGACGAATGAAAAACTGTTTTTT.

The genes are TRBV4-1 and TRBJ2-1, with TRBD2 identical over 12 bases. After removal of 4 bases from V and 5 bases from J, the junction contained 6 bases not matched to a gene. There are 16 residues in the CDR3. Germline CDR1 reads MGHRA; CDR2 reads YSYEKL. In DNA, the CDR3 is TGCGCCAGCAGCCGAGGGACTAGCGGGTTTGACAATGAGCAGTTCTTC. Translation gives CASSRGTSGFDNEQFF.

V gene TRBV27 combines with J gene TRBJ1-5; D unclear. The CDR3 loop spans 16 amino acids. V lost 3 bases to trimming and J lost 5 bases, with 17 bases between them. CDR1 is MNHEY, CDR2 SMNVEV, per germline (reference sequence). The CDR3 DNA follows: TGTGCCAGCAGTTTTCTTGGGCCCCAACTCGATCAGCCCCAGCATTTT. Translation gives CASSFLGPQLDQPQHF.

V usage is TRBV18 and J usage is TRBJ2-7; 11 bases are shared with TRBD2. Germline assignment: CDR1 KGHSH and CDR2 LQKENI. This CDR3 has 15 amino acids. V lost 4 bases, J lost 6 bases, and 8 bases stayed unmatched. The chain's CDR3 is CASSRLAGGPLEQYF. As DNA, the CDR3 is TGTGCCAGCTCACGGCTAGCGGGAGGTCCCCTCGAGCAGTACTTC.

The CDR3 DNA reads as TGTGCCAGCAGCTCAAACGGGGTAGAGTATGGCTACACCTTC. This codes for CASSSNGVEYGYTF. The J gene is TRBJ1-2, the V gene TRBV11-3; D gene uncertain. Germline V gene lookup returns CDR1 SGHNT and CDR2 YENEEA. There are 14 residues in the CDR3. Trimming shortened V by 4 bases and J by 5 bases, and 14 bases separated the two germline ends.

The rearrangement uses TRBV2 and TRBJ2-7; 8 positions agree with TRBD1. The germline CDR1 and CDR2 sequences are SNHLY and FYNNEI. The CDR3 runs 11 residues. J lost 13 bases, V lost 4 bases, and 6 bases had no gene match. For the CDR3, the DNA is TGTGCCAGCAGTGGACAGGGGACATTATACGTC. This gives the protein CASSGQGTLYV.